This TCR beta chain appears in the sequencing data of a study of blood T cell repertoires in COVID-19. Study in general: COVID-19 samples collected from the United States, Italy and Spain covered acute and convalescent phases.

The table came from immunoSEQ multiplex PCR; TCRdb's copy has only in-frame clones and leaves some out. The repertoire holds about 220,000 clones, with approximately 83% as singletons. The CDR3 extends over 15 amino acids. Trimming took 3 bases from V and 4 from J, leaving 13 bases between them. In germline, CDR1 is LNHDA, CDR2 SQIVND (reference sequence). Participants had their cohort set by participant-reported clinical history. Recovered Cohort 3 donors showed two negative PCRs, clearance, or symptom resolution. The chain links TRBV19 to TRBJ1-5; no definite D call. The sequenced sample consisted of PBMCs or T cells enriched from blood (not recorded which). This receptor was obtained from a woman aged 55-75 years who had recovered from COVID-19. CDR3 residues: CASSMPRALNQPQHF. The CDR3 DNA reads TGTGCCAGTAGTATGCCCCGAGCCCTTAATCAGCCCCAGCATTTT.